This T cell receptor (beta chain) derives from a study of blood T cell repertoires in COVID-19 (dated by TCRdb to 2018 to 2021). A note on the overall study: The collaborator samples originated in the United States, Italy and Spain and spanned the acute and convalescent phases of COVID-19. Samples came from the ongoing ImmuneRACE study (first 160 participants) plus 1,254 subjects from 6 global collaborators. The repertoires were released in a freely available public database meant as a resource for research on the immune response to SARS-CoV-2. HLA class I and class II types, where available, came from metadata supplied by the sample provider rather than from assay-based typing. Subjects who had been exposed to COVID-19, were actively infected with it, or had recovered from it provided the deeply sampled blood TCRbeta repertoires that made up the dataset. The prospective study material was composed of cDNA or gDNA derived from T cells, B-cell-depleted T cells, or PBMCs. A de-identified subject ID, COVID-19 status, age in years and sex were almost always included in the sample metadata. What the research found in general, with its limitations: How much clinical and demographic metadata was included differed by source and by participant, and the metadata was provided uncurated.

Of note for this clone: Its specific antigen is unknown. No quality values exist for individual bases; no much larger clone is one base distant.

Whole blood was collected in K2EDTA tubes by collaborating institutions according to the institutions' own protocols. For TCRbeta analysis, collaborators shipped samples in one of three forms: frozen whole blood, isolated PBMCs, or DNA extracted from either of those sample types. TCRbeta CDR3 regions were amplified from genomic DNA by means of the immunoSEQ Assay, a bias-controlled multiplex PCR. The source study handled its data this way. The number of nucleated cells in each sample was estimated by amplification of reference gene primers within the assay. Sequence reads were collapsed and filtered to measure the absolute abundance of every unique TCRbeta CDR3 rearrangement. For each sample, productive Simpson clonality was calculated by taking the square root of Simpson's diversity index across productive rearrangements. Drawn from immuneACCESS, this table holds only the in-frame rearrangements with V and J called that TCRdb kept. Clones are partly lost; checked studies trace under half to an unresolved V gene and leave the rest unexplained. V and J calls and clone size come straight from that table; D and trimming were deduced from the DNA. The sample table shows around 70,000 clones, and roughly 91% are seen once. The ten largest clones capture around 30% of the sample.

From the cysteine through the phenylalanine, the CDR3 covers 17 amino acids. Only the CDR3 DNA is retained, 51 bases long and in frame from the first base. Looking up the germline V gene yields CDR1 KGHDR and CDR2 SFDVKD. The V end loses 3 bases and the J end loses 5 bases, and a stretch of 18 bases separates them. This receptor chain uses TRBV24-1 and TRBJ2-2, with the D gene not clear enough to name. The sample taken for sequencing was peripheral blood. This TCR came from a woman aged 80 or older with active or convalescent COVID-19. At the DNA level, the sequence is TGTGCCACCAGTGATCCCAACTCCAGGAAATGGACCGGGGAGCTGTTTTTT. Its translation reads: CATSDPNSRKWTGELFF.